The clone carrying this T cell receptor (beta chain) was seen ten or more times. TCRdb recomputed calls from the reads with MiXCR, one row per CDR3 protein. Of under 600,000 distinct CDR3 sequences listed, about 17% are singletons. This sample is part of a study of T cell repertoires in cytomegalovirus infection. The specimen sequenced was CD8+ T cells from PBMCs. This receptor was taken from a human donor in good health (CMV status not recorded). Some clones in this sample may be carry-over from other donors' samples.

The CDR3 loop reads CASSSMAGGGVTQYF. The CDR3 nucleotides are TGTGCCAGCAGTTCAATGGCGGGAGGTGGGGTTACGCAGTATTTT. The chain combines TRBV28 with TRBJ2-3; 8 nucleotides line up with TRBD2. The junction had 11 bases not matched to a gene; V was cut back by 4 bases and J by 8 bases. The CDR3 sequence is 15 residues long. Germline V lookup: CDR1 MDHEN, CDR2 SYDVKM.